This T cell receptor (beta chain) is drawn from a study of response to subunit inactivated influenza vaccine. The V segment lost 6 bases and the J segment 1 base; nucleotides outside the gene matches: 12. Germline V CDR1 and CDR2: SQVTM, ANQGSEA. The CDR3 totals 16 residues. This clonotype was counted only a few times. Its antigen is unknown. Study conclusions and caveats: Seasonal influenza vaccination, on each occasion, was suggested by the authors to recruit few new T cells.

One entry per CDR3 protein results from TCRdb running MiXCR on the RT-PCR reads. The sample lists about 800,000 distinct CDR3 sequences; around 20% were seen once. The TCR was taken from a man in his fifties or sixties who received an inactivated influenza vaccine. V gene TRBV29-1 combines with J gene TRBJ2-7, with 10 bases fitting TRBD1. This specimen consisted of PBMCs from blood, obtained roughly 5 days after vaccination. CDR3 DNA: TGCAGCGTGCGACAGGGGGCTGCTGGGAGGTCCTACGAGCAGTACTTC. This translates into CSVRQGAAGRSYEQYF.